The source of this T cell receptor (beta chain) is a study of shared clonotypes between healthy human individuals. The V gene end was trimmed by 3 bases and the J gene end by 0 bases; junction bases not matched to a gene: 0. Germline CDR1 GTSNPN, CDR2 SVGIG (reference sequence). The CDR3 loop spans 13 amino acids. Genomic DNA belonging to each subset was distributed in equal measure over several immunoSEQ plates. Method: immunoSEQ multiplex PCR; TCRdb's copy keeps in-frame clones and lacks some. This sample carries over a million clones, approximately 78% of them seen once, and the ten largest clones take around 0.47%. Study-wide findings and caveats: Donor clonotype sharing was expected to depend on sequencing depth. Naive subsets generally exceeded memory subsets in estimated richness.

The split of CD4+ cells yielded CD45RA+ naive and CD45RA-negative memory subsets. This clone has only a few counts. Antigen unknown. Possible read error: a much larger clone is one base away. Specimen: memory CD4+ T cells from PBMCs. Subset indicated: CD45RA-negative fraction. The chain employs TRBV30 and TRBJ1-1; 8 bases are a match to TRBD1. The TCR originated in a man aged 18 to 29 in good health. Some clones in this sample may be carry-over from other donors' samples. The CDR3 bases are TGTGCCTGGAGGACAGGGGTGAACACTGAAGCTTTCTTT. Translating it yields CAWRTGVNTEAFF.